The 3 T cell receptor beta chains presented below share a single source sample, sequenced in a study of T cell responses to AZD1222 COVID-19 vaccine. TCRdb's copy holds only in-frame clones and misses some; the assay was immunoSEQ multiplex PCR. This sample has 100,000 to 150,000 clones, with roughly nine tenths found just once. The sample here was peripheral blood, taken on day 0 of AZD1222 vaccination. Receptor source: an adult in good health.

CDR3 sequence: CASSRGTSGYNEQFF. The CDR3 region has the DNA TGTGCCAGCAGCCGCGGGACTAGCGGCTACAATGAGCAGTTCTTC. The V and J genes are TRBV6-5 and TRBJ2-1; 11 bases agree with TRBD2. This CDR3 is built from 15 residues. V trimming: 6 bases; J trimming: 3 bases; junction bases outside the gene matches: 4. Germline lookup yields CDR1 MNHEY and CDR2 SVGAGI.

The chain uses TRBV6-1 and TRBJ1-2, with 7 bases fitting TRBD1. The CDR3 has 14 amino acids. Unmatched junction bases numbered 4, after V lost 1 base and J lost 5 bases. CDR1 is MNHNS and CDR2 is SASEGT in the germline V gene. CDR3 residues: CASSEVKGAYGYTF. CDR3 DNA: TGTGCCAGCAGTGAAGTGAAGGGGGCTTATGGCTACACCTTC.

This chain links TRBV19 with TRBJ1-1, with D possibly matching TRBD1 (6 bases). Trimming pared 5 bases from V and 4 bases from J, leaving 14 bases between. The germline gives CDR1 LNHDA, CDR2 SQIVND (reference sequence). The CDR3 extends over 14 amino acids. CDR3 sequence: CASSPMGARTEAFF. The CDR3 DNA sequence: TGTGCCAGTAGTCCCATGGGGGCGCGCACTGAAGCTTTCTTT.